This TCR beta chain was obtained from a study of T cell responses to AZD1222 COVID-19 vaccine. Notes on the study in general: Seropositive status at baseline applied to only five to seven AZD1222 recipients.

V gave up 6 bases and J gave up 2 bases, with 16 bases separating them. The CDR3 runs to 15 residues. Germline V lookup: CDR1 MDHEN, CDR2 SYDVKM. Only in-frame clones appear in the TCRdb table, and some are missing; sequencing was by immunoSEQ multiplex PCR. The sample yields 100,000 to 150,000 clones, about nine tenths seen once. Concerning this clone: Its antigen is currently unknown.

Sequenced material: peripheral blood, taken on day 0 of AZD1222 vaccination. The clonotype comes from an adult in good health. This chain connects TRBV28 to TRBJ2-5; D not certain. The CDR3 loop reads CASSPPRLGQETQYF. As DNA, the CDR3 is TGTGCCAGCAGCCCCCCTAGGCTAGGGCAAGAGACCCAGTACTTC.